The next 4 T cell receptor beta chains were all read from a single sample in a study of T cell changes during pregnancy in multiple sclerosis. Data came from immunoSEQ multiplex PCR; TCRdb stores just in-frame clones and leaves some out. Of 55,000 to 85,000 clones in the sample, 80% to 95% are singletons; the top ten hold approximately 2%. The sequences come from peripheral blood, collected in the second trimester of pregnancy. The origin of the receptors is a female donor with multiple sclerosis, enrolled in a pregnancy study.

V is TRBV12-5 and J is TRBJ1-5; 9 bases are shared with TRBD1. This CDR3 spans 19 amino acids. CDR1 LGHNT and CDR2 FRNRAP come from the germline V gene. The V and J ends lost 2 bases and 6 bases, in that order; junction bases with no gene match: 17. In DNA, the CDR3 is TGTGCTAGTGGTTTGTTACCTTTGTCCCGGGACAGGGAAACTCAGCCCCAGCATTTT. It encodes CASGLLPLSRDRETQPQHF.

V is TRBV18 and J is TRBJ1-4; D possibly corresponds to TRBD1 (6 bases). Trimming removed 4 bases at V and 4 bases at J, with 13 bases between. The CDR3 has 15 residues. Germline values: CDR1 KGHSH, CDR2 LQKENI. This CDR3 is CASSRGTGNNEKLFF. CDR3 nucleotides: TGTGCCAGCTCACGGGGCACAGGGAATAATGAAAAACTGTTTTTT. Variable domain in full (rest from reference TRBV18 and TRBJ1-4): NAGVMQNPRHLVRRRGQEARLRCSPMKGHSHVYWYRQLPEEGLKFMVYLQKENIIDESGMPKERFSAEFPKEGPSILRIQQVVRGDSAAYFCASSRGTGNNEKLFFGSGTQLSVL.

This clone was detected only once. This rearrangement joins TRBV28 to TRBJ2-7, with D maybe TRBD1 (6 bases). Germline assignment: CDR1 MDHEN and CDR2 SYDVKM. Trimming shortened V by 3 bases and J by 2 bases, and 17 bases separated the two germline ends. This CDR3 comprises 16 residues. CDR3 amino acids: CASSFPYRDIAYEQYF. The CDR3 nucleotides read TGTGCCAGCAGTTTTCCGTACCGGGACATTGCCTACGAGCAGTACTTC.

A word on this clone: Other DNA sequences in the sample encode the same CDR3. The chain joins TRBV18 to TRBJ1-2; a possible D gene is TRBD1 (6 bases). This CDR3 spans 13 amino acids. The V gene's germline CDR1 is KGHSH and CDR2 LQKENI. Trimming removed 3 bases from V and 2 bases from J, with 7 bases in between. The CDR3 here is CASSPDRNYGYTF. The CDR3, as DNA: TGTGCCAGCTCACCGGACAGAAACTATGGCTACACCTTC.